This TCR beta chain was sequenced in a study of molecular identifiers for immune sequencing clone quantification. At the level of the study: RNA, taken in replicates from about 21,000 or 97,000 naive CD8 cells, was split five ways, with four sequenced.

The CDR3 runs 14 residues. V lost 2 bases and J lost 5, with 13 bases in between. Germline V gene lookup returns CDR1 MDHEN and CDR2 SYDVKM. Each CDR3 protein gets one entry after TCRdb re-called the PCR reads with MiXCR. The sample includes around 13,000 distinct CDR3 sequences, approximately 15% seen only once; the top ten take around 1.5%. This clonotype was recorded at least ten times. The antigen is unknown. Study results and caveats: Molecules of identical TCR sharing a barcode could underestimate highly expanded clone sizes.

This chain joins TRBV28 and TRBJ2-7; no clear D gene. The sequenced sample consisted of naive CD8+ T cells from blood, with Jurkat cell RNA spiked in. Stated subset: FACS-sorted CD8+CD4-CCR7+CD45RA+ naive T cells. This clonotype was sampled from a human donor in good health. Some libraries in this study had Jurkat cell RNA spiked in. DNA for the CDR3: TGTGCCAGCAGTTTACCCAGGCCTACTGACGAGCAGTACTTC. This encodes CASSLPRPTDEQYF.